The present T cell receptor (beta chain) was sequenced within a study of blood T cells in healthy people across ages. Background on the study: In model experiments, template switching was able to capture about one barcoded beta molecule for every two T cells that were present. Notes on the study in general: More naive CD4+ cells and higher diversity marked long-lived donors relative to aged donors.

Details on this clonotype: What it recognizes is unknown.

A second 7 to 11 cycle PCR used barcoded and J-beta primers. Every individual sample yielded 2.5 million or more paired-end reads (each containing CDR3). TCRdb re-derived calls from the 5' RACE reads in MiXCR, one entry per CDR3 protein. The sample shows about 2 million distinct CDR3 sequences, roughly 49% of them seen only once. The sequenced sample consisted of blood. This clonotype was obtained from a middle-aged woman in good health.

The CDR3 coding sequence is TGTGCCAGCAGTTACGTAACCCGCACAGATACGCAGTATTTT. Its protein is CASSYVTRTDTQYF. V and J are TRBV6-2 or TRBV6-3 and TRBJ2-3; D remains unclear. Per the germline V gene, CDR1 is MNHEY and CDR2 is SVGEGT. Between the trimmed V and J ends, which lost 2 bases and 1 base, there was a span of 7 bases. This CDR3 region has 14 residues.